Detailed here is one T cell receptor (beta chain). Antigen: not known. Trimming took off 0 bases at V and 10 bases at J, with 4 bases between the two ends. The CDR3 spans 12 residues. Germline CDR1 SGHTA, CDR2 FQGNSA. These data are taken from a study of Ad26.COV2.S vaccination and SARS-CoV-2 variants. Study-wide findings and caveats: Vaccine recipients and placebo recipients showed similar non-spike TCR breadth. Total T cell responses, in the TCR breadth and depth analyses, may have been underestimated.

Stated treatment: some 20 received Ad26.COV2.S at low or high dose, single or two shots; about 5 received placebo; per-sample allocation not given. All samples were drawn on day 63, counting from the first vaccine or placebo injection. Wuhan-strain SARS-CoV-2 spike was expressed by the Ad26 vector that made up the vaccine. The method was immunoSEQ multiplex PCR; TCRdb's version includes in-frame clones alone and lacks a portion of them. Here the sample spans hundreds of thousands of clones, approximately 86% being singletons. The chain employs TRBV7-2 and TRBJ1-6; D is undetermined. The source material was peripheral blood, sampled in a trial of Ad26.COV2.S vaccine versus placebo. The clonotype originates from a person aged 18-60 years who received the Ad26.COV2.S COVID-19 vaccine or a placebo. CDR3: CASSLARSPLHF. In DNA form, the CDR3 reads TGTGCCAGCAGCTTAGCGAGATCACCCCTCCACTTT.